The rows below give T cell receptor beta chains drawn from one sample of a study of identifying expanded T cells in peripheral blood. Profiling relied on immunoSEQ multiplex PCR, and the TCRdb table lists in-frame clones only, not all of them. This table holds over 85,000 clones, about 91% found once. Sequenced: blood. The receptors derive from a person between 18 and 75 years old in good health. Each CDR3 is given with its conserved first and last residue. A D gene is named only where the DNA matches it firmly. Size values are once, few and many counts, or a class for expanded clones, and some rows have none.

v_call	clone_size	j_call	d_call	cdr3_nt	cdr3_aa
TRBV5-1	once	TRBJ2-5	-	TGCGCCAGCAGCCCGGGGACCGAGCCCTCGGAGACCCAGTACTTC	CASSPGTEPSETQYF
TRBV7-3	-	TRBJ1-1	-	TGTGCCAGCAGCGCCGGACAGTCTAACACTGAAGCTTTCTTT	CASSAGQSNTEAFF
TRBV7-2	-	TRBJ2-3	-	TGTGCCAGCAGCTTAGCCGGGAGTGATACGCAGTATTTT	CASSLAGSDTQYF
TRBV2	-	TRBJ2-2	TRBD1	TGTGCCAGCACCATGACAGGGGGTCGGGTCACCGGGGAGCTGTTTTTT	CASTMTGGRVTGELFF
TRBV21-1	-	TRBJ2-7	-	TGTGCCAGCAGCAAATCTTCCGGGCAGAAAGGGTACGGGATCTACGAGCAGTACTTC	CASSKSSGQKGYGIYEQYF
TRBV5-6	-	TRBJ2-5	TRBD1	TGTGCCAGCCAAAAGACCGGGACAGGGAAAGAGACCCAGTACTTC	CASQKTGTGKETQYF
TRBV6-1	-	TRBJ1-5	-	TGTGCCAGCAGGGTAGGGGTAGGTCAGCCCCAGCATTTT	CASRVGVGQPQHF
TRBV28	-	TRBJ1-5	TRBD1	TGTGCCAGCAGTTTTTCTTCATCTGGCAGGGGGCCTAGTCAGCCCCAGCATTTT	CASSFSSSGRGPSQPQHF
TRBV6-4	-	TRBJ2-1	-	TGTGCCAGCAGTGACGGGAGTGCCAATGAGCAGTTCTTC	CASSDGSANEQFF
TRBV18	once	TRBJ1-2	-	TGTGCCAGCTCACCATTACAGGATCGGGGCTACACCTTC	CASSPLQDRGYTF
TRBV14	once	TRBJ2-5	-	TGTGCCAGCAGCCAAGATTTGGCGGAGGGTCAAGAGACCCAGTACTTC	CASSQDLAEGQETQYF
TRBV4-1	-	TRBJ2-1	TRBD2	TGCGCCAGCAGCCCAAGAGTGGCGGGAGGGAACAATGAGCAGTTCTTC	CASSPRVAGGNNEQFF
TRBV12-5	-	TRBJ2-3	-	TGTGCTATAACCCTCAGCACAGATACGCAGTATTTT	CAITLSTDTQYF
TRBV30	-	TRBJ1-5	-	TGTGCCTGGAGTGTAAATAGCAATCAGCCCCAGCATTTT	CAWSVNSNQPQHF
TRBV5-1	-	TRBJ1-2	-	TGCGCCAGCAGCTTGGCCTTGGGAGGGGGCTACACCTTC	CASSLALGGGYTF
TRBV5-8	-	TRBJ2-1	-	TGTGCCAGCAGCTTGGTGGGAAAGCAGTTCTTC	CASSLVGKQFF
TRBV30	-	TRBJ2-5	-	TGTGCCTGGAGTGTATTCCCAGAGACCCAGTACTTC	CAWSVFPETQYF
TRBV6-6	-	TRBJ2-3	-	TGTGCCAGCAGACTGCCGGGTGCGACTGGCACAGATACGCAGTATTTT	CASRLPGATGTDTQYF
TRBV2	few	TRBJ1-6	-	TGTGCCAGCACCCCTAGGGCGGAAGTAGGTTCACCCCTCCACTTT	CASTPRAEVGSPLHF
TRBV19	-	TRBJ2-3	-	TGTGCCAGTAGTGTCGCCCCAGATACGCAGTATTTT	CASSVAPDTQYF
TRBV13	-	TRBJ2-3	TRBD2	TGTGCCAGCAGCCCCGGGACTAGCGGGAGGGGAGGGGATACGCAGTATTTT	CASSPGTSGRGGDTQYF
TRBV19	-	TRBJ1-5	TRBD1	TGTGCCACCCGCCCGGGACAGGGGCTAAGCAATCAGCCCCAGCATTTT	CATRPGQGLSNQPQHF
TRBV11-2	-	TRBJ1-2	TRBD1	TGTGCCAGCAGCCAACGGGACAGGGCGTACGGCTACACCTTC	CASSQRDRAYGYTF
TRBV6-5	-	TRBJ2-4	-	TGTGCCAGCAGTTACTCGACGGGCGGGGCTTTCATTCAGTACTTC	CASSYSTGGAFIQYF
TRBV29-1	-	TRBJ2-1	TRBD2	TGCAGCGTTGGGTACGCGGGAGGCTCCTACAATGAGCAGTTCTTC	CSVGYAGGSYNEQFF
TRBV10-3	few	TRBJ1-2	TRBD1	TGTGCCATCAGTGAGTCGACAGGGAACTATGGCTACACCTTC	CAISESTGNYGYTF
TRBV28	-	TRBJ2-3	TRBD1	TGTGCCAGCAGAACTGAGGGACAGGGCCTCACAGATACGCAGTATTTT	CASRTEGQGLTDTQYF
TRBV28	-	TRBJ1-4	-	TGTGCCACCTCGGACGCTCTTTTTGCCACTAATGAAAAACTGTTTTTT	CATSDALFATNEKLFF
TRBV7-2	-	TRBJ2-3	TRBD2	TGTGCCAGCAGCCCGGTTAGGCTAGCGGGGGGGTACGCAGATACGCAGTATTTT	CASSPVRLAGGYADTQYF
TRBV2	many	TRBJ1-1	TRBD1	TGTGCCAGCAGTAGACAGGGTGAAGCTTTCTTT	CASSRQGEAFF
TRBV5-5	-	TRBJ2-6	TRBD1	TGTGCCAGCAGCGATGTCCGGGACAGGACTGGGGCCAACGTCCTGACTTTC	CASSDVRDRTGANVLTF
TRBV2	-	TRBJ2-7	TRBD1	TGTGCCAGCAAAAGACAGGGTGACTACGAGCAGTACTTC	CASKRQGDYEQYF
TRBV10-3	-	TRBJ2-5	TRBD1	TGTGCCATCATGGGACAGGGGCCCCAAGAGACCCAGTACTTC	CAIMGQGPQETQYF
TRBV5-1	-	TRBJ2-1	-	TGCGCCAGCAGCCCGACGGGGCAGTACACTTACAATGAGCAGTTCTTC	CASSPTGQYTYNEQFF
TRBV6-5	-	TRBJ1-5	-	TGTGCCAGCAGTATACAGGGCACCAATCAGCCCCAGCATTTT	CASSIQGTNQPQHF
TRBV5-6	-	TRBJ2-6	-	TGTGCCAGCAGCTTGTTAACCAGCGGCTCTGGGGCCAACGTCCTGACTTTC	CASSLLTSGSGANVLTF
TRBV4-3	once	TRBJ2-1	-	TGCGCCAGCAGCCCTGTGACGTCTGACAGCCCGTGGCTCTTC	CASSPVTSDSPWLF
TRBV11-3	-	TRBJ2-7	-	TGTGCCAGCAGCTTAAGTGTGAACGACGAGCAGTACTTC	CASSLSVNDEQYF
TRBV19	-	TRBJ1-3	-	TGTGCCAGTAGTATCACTGGGTCTGGAAACACCATATATTTT	CASSITGSGNTIYF
TRBV14	once	TRBJ2-1	TRBD2	TGTGCCAGCAGCCAAGCACTAGCGGGGAAGGATGAGCAGTTCTTC	CASSQALAGKDEQFF
TRBV19	once	TRBJ1-5	-	TGTGCCAGTAGTATGGGCCGAGACCGTAGCAATCAGCCCCAGCATTTT	CASSMGRDRSNQPQHF
TRBV28	-	TRBJ2-7	-	TGTGCCAGCAGCCCTTTAAAAGGGTCCTACGAGCAGTACTTC	CASSPLKGSYEQYF
TRBV9	few	TRBJ1-2	TRBD1	TGTGCCAGCAGCGTAGAATCGATCACAGGGGGCGAGGGGTCATACACCTTC	CASSVESITGGEGSYTF
TRBV20-1	-	TRBJ2-7	-	TGCAGTGCTAGAGTTGAGGGGAATGCGTACTTC	CSARVEGNAYF
TRBV7-8	-	TRBJ2-1	-	TGTGCCACCGCCAGGGGAAGTTTGGATGAGCAGTTCTTC	CATARGSLDEQFF
TRBV10-1	-	TRBJ1-5	-	TGCGCCAGCAGTGAGACAAATAATCAGCCCCAGCATTTT	CASSETNNQPQHF
TRBV29-1	-	TRBJ2-7	-	TGCAGCGTGGCCGACAGGTCCAGCTCCTACGAGCAGTACTTC	CSVADRSSSYEQYF
TRBV2	-	TRBJ2-3	TRBD2	TGTGCCAGCAGAGGACTAGCGTTCACAGATACGCAGTATTTT	CASRGLAFTDTQYF
TRBV7-2	once	TRBJ1-1	-	TGTGCCAGCAGCTTATTAAGGCGGATGAACACTGAAGCTTTCTTT	CASSLLRRMNTEAFF
TRBV5-4	-	TRBJ1-4	-	TGTGCCAGCAGCTTGGGGGTTCGAGGGGCTCCGGCTAATGAAAAACTGTTTTTT	CASSLGVRGAPANEKLFF
TRBV4-2	-	TRBJ2-1	TRBD2	TGTGCCAGCAGCCAGGAGACTAGCGGGGGGGACGAGCAGTTCTTC	CASSQETSGGDEQFF
TRBV7-2	-	TRBJ1-1	-	TGTGCCAGCAGCTTAGTTTTCGCGAACACTGAAGCTTTCTTT	CASSLVFANTEAFF
TRBV5-1	-	TRBJ2-3	-	TGCGCCAGCAGCTTTACCCGACTCGGCGGGGCAGATACGCAGTATTTT	CASSFTRLGGADTQYF
TRBV7-9	-	TRBJ2-7	TRBD1	TGTGCCAGCAGCTCAACAGGGGCCGCGTCCTCCCAGTACTTC	CASSSTGAASSQYF